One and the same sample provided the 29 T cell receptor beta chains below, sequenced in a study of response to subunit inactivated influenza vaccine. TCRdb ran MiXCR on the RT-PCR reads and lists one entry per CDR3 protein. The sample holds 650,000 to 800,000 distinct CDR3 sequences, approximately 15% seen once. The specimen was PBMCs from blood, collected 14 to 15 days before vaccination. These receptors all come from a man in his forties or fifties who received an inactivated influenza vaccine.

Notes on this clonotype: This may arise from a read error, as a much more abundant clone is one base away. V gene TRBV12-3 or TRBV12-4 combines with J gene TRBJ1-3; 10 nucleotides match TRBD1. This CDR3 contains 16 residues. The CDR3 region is CASSPRDRGSGNTIHF. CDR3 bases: TGTGCCAGCAGTCCTCGGGACAGGGGCTCTGGAAACACCATACATTTT.

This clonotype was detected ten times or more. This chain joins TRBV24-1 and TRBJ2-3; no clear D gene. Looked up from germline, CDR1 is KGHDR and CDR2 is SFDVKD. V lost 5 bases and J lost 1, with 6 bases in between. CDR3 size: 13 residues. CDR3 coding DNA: TGTGCCACCAGTGGTCCACGCACAGATACGCAGTATTTT. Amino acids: CATSGPRTDTQYF.

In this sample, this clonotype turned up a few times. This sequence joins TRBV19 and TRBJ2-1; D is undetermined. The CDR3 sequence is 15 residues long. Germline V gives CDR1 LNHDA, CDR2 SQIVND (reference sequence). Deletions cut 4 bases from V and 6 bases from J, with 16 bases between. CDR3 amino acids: CASSNQGHLVNEQFF. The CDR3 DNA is TGTGCCAGTAGTAATCAAGGCCATCTCGTCAATGAGCAGTTCTTC.

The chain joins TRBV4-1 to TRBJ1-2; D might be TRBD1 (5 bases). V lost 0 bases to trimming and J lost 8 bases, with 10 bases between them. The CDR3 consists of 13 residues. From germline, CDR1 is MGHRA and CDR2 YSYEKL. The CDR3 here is CASSQDDSRGYTF. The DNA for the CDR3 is TGCGCCAGCAGCCAAGATGACAGCCGGGGCTACACCTTC.

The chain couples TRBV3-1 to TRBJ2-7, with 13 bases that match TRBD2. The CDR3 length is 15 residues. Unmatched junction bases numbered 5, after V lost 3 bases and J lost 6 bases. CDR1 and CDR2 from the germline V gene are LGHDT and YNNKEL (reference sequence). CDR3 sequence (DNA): TGTGCCAGCAGCCACACTAGCGGGAGGGCCCTCGAGCAGTACTTC. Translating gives CASSHTSGRALEQYF.

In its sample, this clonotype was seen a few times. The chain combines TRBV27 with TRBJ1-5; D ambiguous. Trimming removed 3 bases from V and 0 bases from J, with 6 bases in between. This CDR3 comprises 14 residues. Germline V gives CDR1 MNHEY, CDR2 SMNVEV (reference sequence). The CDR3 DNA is TGTGCCAGCAGTTTTCGGTATAGCAATCAGCCCCAGCATTTT. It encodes CASSFRYSNQPQHF.

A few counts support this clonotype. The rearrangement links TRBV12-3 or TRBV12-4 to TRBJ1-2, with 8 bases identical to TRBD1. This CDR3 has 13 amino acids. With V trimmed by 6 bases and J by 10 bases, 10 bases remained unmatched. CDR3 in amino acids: CASRVPGQASYTF. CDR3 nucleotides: TGTGCCAGCAGGGTACCGGGACAGGCATCCTACACCTTC.

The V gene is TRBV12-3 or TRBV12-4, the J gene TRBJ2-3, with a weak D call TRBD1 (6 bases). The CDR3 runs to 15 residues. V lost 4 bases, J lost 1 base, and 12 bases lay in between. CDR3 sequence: CASSYGQIRTDTQYF. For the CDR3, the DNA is TGTGCCAGCAGTTACGGACAGATTCGCACAGATACGCAGTATTTT.

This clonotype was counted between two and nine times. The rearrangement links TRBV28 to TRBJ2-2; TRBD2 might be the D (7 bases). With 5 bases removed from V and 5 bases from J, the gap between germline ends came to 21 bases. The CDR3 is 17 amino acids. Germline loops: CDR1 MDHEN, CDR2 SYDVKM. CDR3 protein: CASSGPGSGTLTGELFF. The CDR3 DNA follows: TGTGCCAGCAGTGGACCCGGGAGCGGGACACTAACCGGGGAGCTGTTTTTT.

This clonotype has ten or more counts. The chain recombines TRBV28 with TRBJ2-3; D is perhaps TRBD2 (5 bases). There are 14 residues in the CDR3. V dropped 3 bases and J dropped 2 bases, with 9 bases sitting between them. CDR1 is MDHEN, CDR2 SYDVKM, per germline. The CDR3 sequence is CASSFPGNTDTQYF. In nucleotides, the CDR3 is TGTGCCAGCAGTTTCCCGGGGAACACAGATACGCAGTATTTT.

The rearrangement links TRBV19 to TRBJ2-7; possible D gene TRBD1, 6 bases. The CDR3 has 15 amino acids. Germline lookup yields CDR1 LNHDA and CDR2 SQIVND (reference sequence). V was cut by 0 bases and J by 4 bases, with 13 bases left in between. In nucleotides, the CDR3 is TGTGCCAGTAGTATAGAGGGACACCAATCGTACGAGCAGTACTTC. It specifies CASSIEGHQSYEQYF.

Here the CDR3 reads CASLKVWGRSTGELFF. The CDR3 region has the DNA TGTGCCAGCTTAAAAGTGTGGGGTCGGTCCACCGGGGAGCTGTTTTTT. The chain employs TRBV7-9 and TRBJ2-2; D is uncertain. The CDR3 is made up of 16 amino acids. Trimming pared 8 bases from V and 4 bases from J, leaving 20 bases between. The germline CDR1 and CDR2 sequences are SEHNR and FQNEAQ (reference sequence).

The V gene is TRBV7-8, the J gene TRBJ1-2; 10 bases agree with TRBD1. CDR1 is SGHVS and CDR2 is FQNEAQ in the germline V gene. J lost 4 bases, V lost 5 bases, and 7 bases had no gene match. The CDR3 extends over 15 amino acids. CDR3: CASSNRQGAFYGYTF. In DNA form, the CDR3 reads TGTGCCAGCAGCAATCGACAGGGGGCCTTCTATGGCTACACCTTC.

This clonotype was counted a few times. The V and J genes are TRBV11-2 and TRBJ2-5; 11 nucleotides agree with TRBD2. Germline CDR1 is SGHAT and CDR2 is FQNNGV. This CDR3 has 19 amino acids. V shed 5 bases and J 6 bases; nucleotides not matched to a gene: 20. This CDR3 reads CASSLISGTSGLGGKTQYF. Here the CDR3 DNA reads TGTGCCAGCAGCCTGATCTCTGGGACTAGCGGCCTTGGGGGGAAGACCCAGTACTTC.

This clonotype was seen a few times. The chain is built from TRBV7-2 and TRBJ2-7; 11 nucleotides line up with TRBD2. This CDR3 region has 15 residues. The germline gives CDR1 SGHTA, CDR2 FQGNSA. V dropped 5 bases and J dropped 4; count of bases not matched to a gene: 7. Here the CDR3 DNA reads TGTGCCAGCAGCCATAGCGGGGGGGCCTTGTACGAGCAGTACTTC. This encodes CASSHSGGALYEQYF. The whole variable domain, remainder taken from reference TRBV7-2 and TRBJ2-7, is GAGVSQSPSNKVTEKGKDVELRCDPISGHTALYWYRQSLGQGLEFLIYFQGNSAPDKSGLPSDRFSAERTGGSVSTLTIQRTQQEDSAVYLCASSHSGGALYEQYFGPGTRLTVT.

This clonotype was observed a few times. CDR3 sequence (DNA): TGTGCCAGCAGCCCAGGACCAAAACGGGCAGATACGCAGTATTTT. The encoded protein is CASSPGPKRADTQYF. The rearrangement uses TRBV7-2 and TRBJ2-3; D is uncertain. Trimming took off 5 bases at V and 4 bases at J, with 16 bases between the two ends. CDR3 length: 15 amino acids. The germline gives CDR1 SGHTA, CDR2 FQGNSA.

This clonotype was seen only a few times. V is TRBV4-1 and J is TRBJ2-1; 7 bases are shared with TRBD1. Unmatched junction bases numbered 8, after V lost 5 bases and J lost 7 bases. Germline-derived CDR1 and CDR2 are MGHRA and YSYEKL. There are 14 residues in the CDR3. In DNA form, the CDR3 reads TGCGCCAGCAGCGGGGCACAGGGGTGGAATGAGCAGTTCTTC. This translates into CASSGAQGWNEQFF.

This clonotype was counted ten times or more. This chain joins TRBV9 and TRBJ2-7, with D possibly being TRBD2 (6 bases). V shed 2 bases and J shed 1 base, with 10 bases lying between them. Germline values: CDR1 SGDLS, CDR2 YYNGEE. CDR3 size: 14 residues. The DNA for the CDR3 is TGTGCCAGCAGCGTCAGTAGCGGATCCTACGAGCAGTACTTC. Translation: CASSVSSGSYEQYF.

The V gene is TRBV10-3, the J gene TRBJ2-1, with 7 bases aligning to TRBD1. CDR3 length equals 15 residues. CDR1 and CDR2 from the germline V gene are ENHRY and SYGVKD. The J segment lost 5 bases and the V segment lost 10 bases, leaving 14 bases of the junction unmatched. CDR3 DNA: TGTGCCACCCAAAACCCGGGACAGACCCACAATGAGCAGTTCTTC. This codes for CATQNPGQTHNEQFF.

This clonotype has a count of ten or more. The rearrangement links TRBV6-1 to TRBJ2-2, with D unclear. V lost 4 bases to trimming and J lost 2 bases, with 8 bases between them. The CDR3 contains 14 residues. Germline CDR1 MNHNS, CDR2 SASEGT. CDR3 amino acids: CASSGDPNTGELFF. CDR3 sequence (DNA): TGTGCCAGCAGTGGAGATCCAAACACCGGGGAGCTGTTTTTT.

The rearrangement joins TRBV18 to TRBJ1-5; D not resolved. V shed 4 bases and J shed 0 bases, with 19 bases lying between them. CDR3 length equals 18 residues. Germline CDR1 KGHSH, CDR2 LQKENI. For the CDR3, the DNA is TGTGCCAGCTCACACACCATAGCCGACGGAGTTAGCAATCAGCCCCAGCATTTT. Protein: CASSHTIADGVSNQPQHF.

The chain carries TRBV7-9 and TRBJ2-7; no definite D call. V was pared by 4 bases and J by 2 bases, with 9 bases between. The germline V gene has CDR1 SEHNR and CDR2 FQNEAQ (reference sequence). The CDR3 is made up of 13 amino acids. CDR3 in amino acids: CASSSDRPYEQYF. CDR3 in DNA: TGTGCCAGCAGCTCGGACCGTCCCTACGAGCAGTACTTC.

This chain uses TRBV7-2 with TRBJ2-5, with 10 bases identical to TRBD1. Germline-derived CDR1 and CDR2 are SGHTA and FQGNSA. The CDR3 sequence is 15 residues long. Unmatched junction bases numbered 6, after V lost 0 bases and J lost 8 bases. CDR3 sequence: CASSLARTGGDTQYF. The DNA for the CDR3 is TGTGCCAGCAGCTTAGCAAGGACAGGGGGAGATACCCAGTACTTC.

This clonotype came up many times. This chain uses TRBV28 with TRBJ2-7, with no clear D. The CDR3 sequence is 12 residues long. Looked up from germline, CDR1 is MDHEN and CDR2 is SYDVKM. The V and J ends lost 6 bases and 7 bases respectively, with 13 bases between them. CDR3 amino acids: CASSSERPEQYF. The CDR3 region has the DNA TGTGCCAGCAGCTCGGAACGGCCGGAGCAGTACTTC.

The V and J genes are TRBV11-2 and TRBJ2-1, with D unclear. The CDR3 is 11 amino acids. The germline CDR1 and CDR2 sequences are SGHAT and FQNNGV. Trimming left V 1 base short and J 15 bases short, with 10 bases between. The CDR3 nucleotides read TGTGCCAGCAGCTTAGGACCTATGCGGTTCTTC. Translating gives CASSLGPMRFF.

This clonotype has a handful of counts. CDR3 residues: CASSALLGSSYNEQFF. CDR3 DNA: TGTGCCAGCAGTGCCCTTCTCGGCAGCTCCTACAATGAGCAGTTCTTC. The V gene is TRBV28, the J gene TRBJ2-1, with D unclear. The CDR3 covers 16 residues. Germline lookup yields CDR1 MDHEN and CDR2 SYDVKM. V was cut by 5 bases and J by 0 bases, with 14 bases left in between.

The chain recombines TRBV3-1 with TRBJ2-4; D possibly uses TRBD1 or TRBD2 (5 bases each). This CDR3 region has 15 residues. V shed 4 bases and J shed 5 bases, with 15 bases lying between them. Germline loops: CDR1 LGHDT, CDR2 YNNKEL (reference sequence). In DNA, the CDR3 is TGTGCCAGCAGCCGAGCTCCGGGACCCGAAAACATTCAGTACTTC. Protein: CASSRAPGPENIQYF.

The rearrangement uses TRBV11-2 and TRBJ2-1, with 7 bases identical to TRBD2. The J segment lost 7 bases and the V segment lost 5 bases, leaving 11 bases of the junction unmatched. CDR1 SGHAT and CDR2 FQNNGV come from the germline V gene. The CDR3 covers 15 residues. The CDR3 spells CASSPWAGVGNEQFF. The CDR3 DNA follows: TGTGCCAGCAGCCCTTGGGCGGGAGTTGGGAATGAGCAGTTCTTC.

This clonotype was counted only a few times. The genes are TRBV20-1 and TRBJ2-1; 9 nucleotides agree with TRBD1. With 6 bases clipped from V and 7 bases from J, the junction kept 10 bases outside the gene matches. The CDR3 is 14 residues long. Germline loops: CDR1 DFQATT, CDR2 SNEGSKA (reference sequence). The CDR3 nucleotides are TGCAGTGCAGAGCACAGGGGGCAAGGGAATGAGCAGTTCTTC. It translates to CSAEHRGQGNEQFF.